This is a list of T cell receptor beta chains from one sample in a study of T-cell memory formation after mild COVID-19. TCRdb itself ran the 5' RACE reads through MiXCR, one entry per CDR3 protein. The table records under 650,000 distinct CDR3 sequences, 15% to 20% of them present only once. Sequenced input: PBMCs or a T cell subset sorted from them (not recorded which). These TCRs come from an adult woman who had mild COVID-19 (a few samples of this study predate the infection). Cell type and time point are not known. The CDR3 runs from the conserved cysteine through the conserved F or W. The D gene is left open where the match is weak. The listing skips clone size in some rows; elsewhere it reads once, few, many or a size class.

cdr3_nt: TGTGCCAGCAGCAGCCAGGGCCACGGCTACAATGAGCAGTTCTTC
cdr3_aa: CASSSQGHGYNEQFF
clone_size: -
v_call: TRBV11-2
cdr3_length: 15
j_call: TRBJ2-1
d_call: -

cdr3_nt: TGTGCCAGCAGTTACTCACCTAGCGGGGCCCCGGATACGCAGTATTTT
cdr3_aa: CASSYSPSGAPDTQYF
clone_size: -
v_call: TRBV6-5
cdr3_length: 16
j_call: TRBJ2-3
d_call: TRBD2

cdr3_nt: TGTGCCTCGGGCGTAGGCAGCCAAGAGACCCAGTACTTC
cdr3_aa: CASGVGSQETQYF
clone_size: -
v_call: TRBV15
cdr3_length: 13
j_call: TRBJ2-5
d_call: -

cdr3_nt: TGCAGCGTTGATATGTGGGGTGGCGGGGGGACTGAAGCTTTCTTT
cdr3_aa: CSVDMWGGGGTEAFF
clone_size: -
v_call: TRBV29-1
cdr3_length: 15
j_call: TRBJ1-1
d_call: -

cdr3_nt: TGTGCCTCTACCCCGGGACAGTATAATTCACCCCTCCACTTT
cdr3_aa: CASTPGQYNSPLHF
clone_size: -
v_call: TRBV6-5
cdr3_length: 14
j_call: TRBJ1-6
d_call: TRBD1

cdr3_nt: TGTGCCAGCAGCCCTCGCCTTAGGGGGGGCCGCACAGATACGCAGTATTTT
cdr3_aa: CASSPRLRGGRTDTQYF
clone_size: few
v_call: TRBV9
cdr3_length: 17
j_call: TRBJ2-3
d_call: -

cdr3_nt: TGTGCCAGCACCCTGGGGGGGAACAACTACAATGAGCAGTTCTTC
cdr3_aa: CASTLGGNNYNEQFF
clone_size: many
v_call: TRBV27
cdr3_length: 15
j_call: TRBJ2-1
d_call: TRBD2

cdr3_nt: TGTGCCAGCAGTGGGCGGGGGGGCGCCACATACGAGACCCAGTACTTC
cdr3_aa: CASSGRGGATYETQYF
clone_size: few
v_call: TRBV25-1
cdr3_length: 16
j_call: TRBJ2-5
d_call: TRBD2

cdr3_nt: TGTGCCAGCAGTGAATCTGAGTATAGCAATCAGCCCCAGCATTTT
cdr3_aa: CASSESEYSNQPQHF
clone_size: -
v_call: TRBV2
cdr3_length: 15
j_call: TRBJ1-5
d_call: -

cdr3_nt: TGCGCCAGCAGCTTTGGGACTAGCGTGGATACGCAGTATTTT
cdr3_aa: CASSFGTSVDTQYF
clone_size: -
v_call: TRBV5-1
cdr3_length: 14
j_call: TRBJ2-3
d_call: TRBD2

cdr3_nt: TGTGCCAGCAGTTACGATGGGATCGGGATAACCTACGAGCAGTACTTC
cdr3_aa: CASSYDGIGITYEQYF
clone_size: few
v_call: TRBV6-5
cdr3_length: 16
j_call: TRBJ2-7
d_call: -

cdr3_nt: TGTGCCAGCAGCTACCGCGGGGAATACAATGAGCAGTTCTTC
cdr3_aa: CASSYRGEYNEQFF
clone_size: -
v_call: TRBV7-2
cdr3_length: 14
j_call: TRBJ2-1
d_call: -

cdr3_nt: TGTGCCTGGAGTGCGGCGCTAGTGGCAGATACGCAGTATTTT
cdr3_aa: CAWSAALVADTQYF
clone_size: -
v_call: TRBV30
cdr3_length: 14
j_call: TRBJ2-3
d_call: -

cdr3_nt: TGCAGCGTGCAGGGACAGGGTTTAAGTCAGCCCCAGCATTTT
cdr3_aa: CSVQGQGLSQPQHF
clone_size: few
v_call: TRBV29-1
cdr3_length: 14
j_call: TRBJ1-5
d_call: TRBD1

cdr3_nt: TGCGCCAGCAGCCAAGAAGCGAGGGAGCAGTACTTC
cdr3_aa: CASSQEAREQYF
clone_size: few
v_call: TRBV4-1
cdr3_length: 12
j_call: TRBJ2-7
d_call: -

cdr3_nt: TGTGCCAGCAAAGGATACTACGGGGGGCAAGCTGATTACAATGAGCAGTTCTTC
cdr3_aa: CASKGYYGGQADYNEQFF
clone_size: few
v_call: TRBV12-3/TRBV12-4
cdr3_length: 18
j_call: TRBJ2-1
d_call: -

cdr3_nt: TGCAGTGCTTCCAGGCACGGGGAGCTGTTTTTT
cdr3_aa: CSASRHGELFF
clone_size: few
v_call: TRBV20-1
cdr3_length: 11
j_call: TRBJ2-2
d_call: -

cdr3_nt: TGTGCCAGTAGAAGGCTGGGGGGGAACTACAATGAGCAGTTCTTC
cdr3_aa: CASRRLGGNYNEQFF
clone_size: -
v_call: TRBV19
cdr3_length: 15
j_call: TRBJ2-1
d_call: TRBD2

cdr3_nt: TGTGCCAGCAGCTCAAGAGGGGACCAACCCAAGACCGGGGAGCTGTTTTTT
cdr3_aa: CASSSRGDQPKTGELFF
clone_size: -
v_call: TRBV7-2
cdr3_length: 17
j_call: TRBJ2-2
d_call: -

cdr3_nt: TGTGCCAGCAGCTGGGGGGCGGCTAGCACAGATACGCAGTATTTT
cdr3_aa: CASSWGAASTDTQYF
clone_size: -
v_call: TRBV11-2
cdr3_length: 15
j_call: TRBJ2-3
d_call: -

cdr3_nt: TGTGCCACCAGCAGGGACAGGGTGTCCTACGAGCAGTACTTC
cdr3_aa: CATSRDRVSYEQYF
clone_size: few
v_call: TRBV15
cdr3_length: 14
j_call: TRBJ2-7
d_call: TRBD1

cdr3_nt: TGTGCCAGCAGCCCGGAGATAAGCTCTGGAAACACCATATATTTT
cdr3_aa: CASSPEISSGNTIYF
clone_size: -
v_call: TRBV4-2
cdr3_length: 15
j_call: TRBJ1-3
d_call: -

cdr3_nt: TGTGCCAGCAGCCAAGACGTTGGGTTAAATTCACCCCTCCACTTT
cdr3_aa: CASSQDVGLNSPLHF
clone_size: few
v_call: TRBV4-2
cdr3_length: 15
j_call: TRBJ1-6
d_call: -

cdr3_nt: TGCAGTGCTCGATCTAGCGCAACCTACAATGAGCAGTTCTTC
cdr3_aa: CSARSSATYNEQFF
clone_size: few
v_call: TRBV20-1
cdr3_length: 14
j_call: TRBJ2-1
d_call: -

cdr3_nt: TGTGCCAGTAGTATAGGAGGGCAGGTGCCTTTCCAGTTCTTC
cdr3_aa: CASSIGGQVPFQFF
clone_size: -
v_call: TRBV19
cdr3_length: 14
j_call: TRBJ2-1
d_call: -

cdr3_nt: TGTGCCACCAGTGAGGAGGCAGATACGCAGTATTTT
cdr3_aa: CATSEEADTQYF
clone_size: few
v_call: TRBV24-1
cdr3_length: 12
j_call: TRBJ2-3
d_call: -

cdr3_nt: TGCAGTACTACAGGGGATTCGAGGAACACTGAAGCTTTCTTT
cdr3_aa: CSTTGDSRNTEAFF
clone_size: few
v_call: TRBV20-1
cdr3_length: 14
j_call: TRBJ1-1
d_call: TRBD1

cdr3_nt: TGTGCCAGCAGCGCCGGGACTTCCCGCAGCACGCAGTATTTT
cdr3_aa: CASSAGTSRSTQYF
clone_size: few
v_call: TRBV9
cdr3_length: 14
j_call: TRBJ2-3
d_call: -

cdr3_nt: TGTGCCAGCAGCTCGACAATTCGACAGGGACGAGAGACCCAGTACTTC
cdr3_aa: CASSSTIRQGRETQYF
clone_size: -
v_call: TRBV7-2
cdr3_length: 16
j_call: TRBJ2-5
d_call: TRBD1

cdr3_nt: TGTGCCAGCAGTGGACTAGCGGGAGGGCCGGGTACGCAGTATTTT
cdr3_aa: CASSGLAGGPGTQYF
clone_size: -
v_call: TRBV6-5
cdr3_length: 15
j_call: TRBJ2-3
d_call: TRBD2

cdr3_nt: TGCGCCAGCCGGATCTCCTACAATGAGCAGTTCTTC
cdr3_aa: CASRISYNEQFF
clone_size: many
v_call: TRBV5-1
cdr3_length: 12
j_call: TRBJ2-1
d_call: -

cdr3_nt: TGTGCCAGCGCCCGGAGGGGGAGGTGGACCGGGGAGCTGTTTTTT
cdr3_aa: CASARRGRWTGELFF
clone_size: -
v_call: TRBV6-5
cdr3_length: 15
j_call: TRBJ2-2
d_call: -

cdr3_nt: TGCAGTGCCACAAGGGGGGAGTTTGTCGGAGATACGCAGTATTTT
cdr3_aa: CSATRGEFVGDTQYF
clone_size: few
v_call: TRBV20-1
cdr3_length: 15
j_call: TRBJ2-3
d_call: -

cdr3_nt: TGCAGCGTTGTAGTCAGTGAAGCTTTCTTT
cdr3_aa: CSVVVSEAFF
clone_size: few
v_call: TRBV29-1
cdr3_length: 10
j_call: TRBJ1-1
d_call: -

cdr3_nt: TGTGCCAGCAGCCCTCTTGGCACTAGCGGGAGAGTAATAGGGGACGAGCAGTACTTC
cdr3_aa: CASSPLGTSGRVIGDEQYF
clone_size: few
v_call: TRBV7-9
cdr3_length: 19
j_call: TRBJ2-7
d_call: TRBD2

cdr3_nt: TGTGCCAGCATAAATTTGGCGAGGAACACCGGGGAGCTGTTTTTT
cdr3_aa: CASINLARNTGELFF
clone_size: -
v_call: TRBV28
cdr3_length: 15
j_call: TRBJ2-2
d_call: -

cdr3_nt: TGTGCCAGCAGCTTAGAGGACCGCGGATGGGCAGGGGGCCGCTACGAGCAGTACTTC
cdr3_aa: CASSLEDRGWAGGRYEQYF
clone_size: few
v_call: TRBV7-9
cdr3_length: 19
j_call: TRBJ2-7
d_call: TRBD1

cdr3_nt: TGCAGTGCTAGAGATCGGAGACAGGGATCTGGCTACACCTTC
cdr3_aa: CSARDRRQGSGYTF
clone_size: -
v_call: TRBV20-1
cdr3_length: 14
j_call: TRBJ1-2
d_call: TRBD1

cdr3_nt: TGCGCCAGCAGCCAAGGTGGAGGGGACAGGCACGAGCAGTACTTC
cdr3_aa: CASSQGGGDRHEQYF
clone_size: -
v_call: TRBV4-1
cdr3_length: 15
j_call: TRBJ2-7
d_call: TRBD1

cdr3_nt: TGTGCCAGCAGTGAAATCAGCGGGGGGCCCTACGAGCAGTACTTC
cdr3_aa: CASSEISGGPYEQYF
clone_size: -
v_call: TRBV6-1
cdr3_length: 15
j_call: TRBJ2-7
d_call: TRBD2

cdr3_nt: TGTGCCAGCAGTCGATGGCCGTACAATGAGCAGTTCTTC
cdr3_aa: CASSRWPYNEQFF
clone_size: -
v_call: TRBV12-3/TRBV12-4
cdr3_length: 13
j_call: TRBJ2-1
d_call: -

cdr3_nt: TGCAGTGCTAGAGATAACAGCGGGAGAGATACGCAGTATTTT
cdr3_aa: CSARDNSGRDTQYF
clone_size: -
v_call: TRBV20-1
cdr3_length: 14
j_call: TRBJ2-3
d_call: TRBD2

cdr3_nt: TGTGCCAGCAGGATCCAGGGGGAGAGCTCCTACAATGAGCAGTTCTTC
cdr3_aa: CASRIQGESSYNEQFF
clone_size: -
v_call: TRBV6-5
cdr3_length: 16
j_call: TRBJ2-1
d_call: TRBD1